This T cell receptor (beta chain) was observed in a study of CD8 T cells in ankylosing spondylitis (dated by TCRdb to between 2016 and 2019). The study in broad terms: To find TCR variants linked to disease, the study profiled T cell receptor beta repertoires in ankylosing spondylitis patients and healthy donors. The full study cohort comprised some 27 ankylosing spondylitis patients and 110 or so healthy donors. Peripheral blood samples were taken, and synovial fluid was additionally collected from ankylosing spondylitis patients.

TCRdb names Illumina HiSeq 2500 as the instrument used. TCR beta libraries were prepared by quantitative 5'-RACE with molecular barcodes. The original pipeline was this. Disease-linked TCR variants were identified with a new computational method built on a probabilistic model of VDJ rearrangement. TCRdb reran the public reads through fastp at Q25 and MiXCR, keeping productive beta chains. Under each unique CDR3 protein, matching rows form one entry showing the most common genes and DNA. The V and J calls and clone size are TCRdb's, not the authors'. This sample comprises 150,000 to 200,000 distinct CDR3 sequences, about 17% of them detected only once. Roughly 7.7% of the sample rests with the top ten. Here is what the overall study found, with its caveats: The disease-linked clones had a CD8+ phenotype and were found at relatively low frequencies in peripheral blood. Blood from ankylosing spondylitis patients appeared to be characterized by a TCR beta motif composed of under 10 highly homologous amino acid variants. The disease-linked clones were reported as significantly enriched in matched synovial fluid samples from ankylosing spondylitis patients. Some TCR beta motif variants had previously been reported in synovial fluid and blood of reactive arthritis patients, which suggested common disease-initiation mechanisms.

This clonotype was counted a few times. It has no known antigen specificity. Base qualities are not recorded, but no much larger clone differs from it by a single base. Germline trimming amounts to 1 base on V and 4 bases on J, with 6 as the count of junction bases outside the gene matches. Including cysteine and phenylalanine, the CDR3 has 15 amino acids. CDR3 DNA only is kept here, 45 bases in frame from base 1. CDR1 and CDR2, per the germline V gene, are SGHRS and YFSETQ. The V and J segments used are TRBV5-1 and TRBJ2-7, with 9 central nucleotides matching TRBD2. This receptor was identified in a male donor with ankylosing spondylitis or in good health (not recorded which). Material: blood, either unsorted or a sorted T cell fraction (not recorded which). The CDR3 region reads CASSLSSGRRYEQYF. The DNA is TGCGCCAGCAGCTTGAGTAGCGGGAGAAGGTACGAGCAGTACTTC.